This TCR beta chain was recorded in a study of molecular identifiers for immune sequencing clone quantification. About the study: Five portions were made in replicates from RNA of roughly 21,000 or 96,000 naive CD8 cells, and four underwent sequencing.

MiXCR, applied by TCRdb to the PCR reads, yields one record per CDR3 protein. Here the sample spans about 100,000 distinct CDR3 sequences, about 35% being singletons. The V gene lost 3 bases and the J gene lost 6 bases, with 12 bases spanning the gap. This CDR3 has 13 amino acids. The J gene is TRBJ2-7, the V gene TRBV12-3 or TRBV12-4; D is unresolved. This receptor was obtained from a human donor in good health. Some libraries in this study had Jurkat cell RNA spiked in. The sample consisted of naive CD8+ T cells from blood, with Jurkat cell RNA spiked in. Documented subset: FACS-sorted CD8+CD4-CCR7+CD45RA+ naive T cells. The CDR3 DNA reads as TGTGCCAGCAGTTTTCTCTTCCGAGGCGAGCAGTACTTC. This sequence encodes CASSFLFRGEQYF.